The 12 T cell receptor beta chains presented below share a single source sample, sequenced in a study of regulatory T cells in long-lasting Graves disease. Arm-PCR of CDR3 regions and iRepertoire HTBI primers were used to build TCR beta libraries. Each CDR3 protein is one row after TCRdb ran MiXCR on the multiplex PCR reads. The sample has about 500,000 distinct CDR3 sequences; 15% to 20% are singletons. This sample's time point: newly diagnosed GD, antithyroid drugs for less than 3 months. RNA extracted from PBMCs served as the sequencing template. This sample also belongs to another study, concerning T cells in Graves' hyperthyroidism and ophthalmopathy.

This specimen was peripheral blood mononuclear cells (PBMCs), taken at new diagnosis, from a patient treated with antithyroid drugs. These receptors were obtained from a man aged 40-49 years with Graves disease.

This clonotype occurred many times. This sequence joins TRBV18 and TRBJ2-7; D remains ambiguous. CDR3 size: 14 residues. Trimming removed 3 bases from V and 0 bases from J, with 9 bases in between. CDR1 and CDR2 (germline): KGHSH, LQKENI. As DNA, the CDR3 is TGTGCCAGCTCACCTCCCGGGTTCTCCTACGAGCAGTACTTC. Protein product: CASSPPGFSYEQYF.

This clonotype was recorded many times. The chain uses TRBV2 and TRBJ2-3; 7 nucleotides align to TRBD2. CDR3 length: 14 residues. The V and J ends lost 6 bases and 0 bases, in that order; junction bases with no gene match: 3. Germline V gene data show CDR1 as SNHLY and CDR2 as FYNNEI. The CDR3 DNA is TGTGCCAGCAGGAGTAGCGGGAGCACAGATACGCAGTATTTT. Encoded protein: CASRSSGSTDTQYF.

This chain's CDR3 is CASSFFGLADFKNIQYF. CDR3 coding DNA: TGTGCCAGCAGTTTTTTTGGGCTGGCAGATTTCAAAAACATTCAGTACTTC. The chain recombines TRBV12-3 or TRBV12-4 with TRBJ2-4; D is unresolved. This CDR3 is 17 amino acids long. Trimming cost V 3 bases and J 3 bases, with 18 bases left between them.

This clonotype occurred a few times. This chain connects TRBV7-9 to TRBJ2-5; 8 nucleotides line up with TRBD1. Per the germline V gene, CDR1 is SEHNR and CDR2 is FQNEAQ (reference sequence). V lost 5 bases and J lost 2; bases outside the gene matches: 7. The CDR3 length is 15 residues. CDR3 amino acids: CASSKQGVGQETQYF. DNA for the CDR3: TGTGCCAGCAGCAAACAGGGGGTCGGGCAAGAGACCCAGTACTTC.

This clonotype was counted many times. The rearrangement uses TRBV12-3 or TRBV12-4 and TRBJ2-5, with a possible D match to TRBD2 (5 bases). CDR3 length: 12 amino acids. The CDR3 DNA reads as TGTGCGATCGACCCTAGGGAGGAGACCCAGTACTTC. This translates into CAIDPREETQYF.

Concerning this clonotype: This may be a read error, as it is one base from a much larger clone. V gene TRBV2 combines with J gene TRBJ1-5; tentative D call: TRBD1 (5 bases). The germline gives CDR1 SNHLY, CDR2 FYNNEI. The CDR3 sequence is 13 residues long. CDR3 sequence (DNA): TGTACCACGATGCTCAGGGGCAATCAGCCCCAGCATTTT. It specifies CTTMLRGNQPQHF.

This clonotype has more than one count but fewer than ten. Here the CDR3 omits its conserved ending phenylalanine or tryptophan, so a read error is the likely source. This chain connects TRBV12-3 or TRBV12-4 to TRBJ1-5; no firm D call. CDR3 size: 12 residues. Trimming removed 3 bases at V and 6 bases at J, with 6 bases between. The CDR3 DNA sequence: TGTGCCAGCAGTTTGGGCGGTCAGCCCCAGCATCTT. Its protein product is CASSLGGQPQHL.

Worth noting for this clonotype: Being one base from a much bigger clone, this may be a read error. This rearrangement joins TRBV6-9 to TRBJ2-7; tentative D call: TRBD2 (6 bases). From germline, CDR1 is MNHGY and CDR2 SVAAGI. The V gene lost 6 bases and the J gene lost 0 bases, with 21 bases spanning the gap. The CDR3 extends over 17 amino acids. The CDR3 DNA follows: TGTGCCAGCAGAAGGAGCCTTGGGGTCGGGAGCTCCTACGAGCAGTACTTC. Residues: CASRRSLGVGSSYEQYF.

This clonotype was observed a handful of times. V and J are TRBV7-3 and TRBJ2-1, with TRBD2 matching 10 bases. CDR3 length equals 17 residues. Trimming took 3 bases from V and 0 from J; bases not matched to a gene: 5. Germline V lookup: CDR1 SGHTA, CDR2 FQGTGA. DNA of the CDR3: TGTGCCAGCAGCTTGAACCCTAGCGGGAGCTCCTACAATGAGCAGTTCTTC. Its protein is CASSLNPSGSSYNEQFF.

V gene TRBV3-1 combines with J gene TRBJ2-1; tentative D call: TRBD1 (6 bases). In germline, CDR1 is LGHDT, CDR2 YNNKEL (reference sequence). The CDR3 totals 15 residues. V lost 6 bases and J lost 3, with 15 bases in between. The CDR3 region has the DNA TGTGCCAGCAGTTCCTTGGGGGCAGACTACAATGAGCAGTTCTTC. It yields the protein CASSSLGADYNEQFF.

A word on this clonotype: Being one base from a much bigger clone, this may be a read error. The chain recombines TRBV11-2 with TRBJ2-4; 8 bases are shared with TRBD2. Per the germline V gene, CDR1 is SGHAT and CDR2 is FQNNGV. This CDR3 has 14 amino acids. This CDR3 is CVSSLDRGGNIQYF. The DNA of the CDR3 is TGTGTCAGCAGCTTAGATCGGGGGGGAAACATTCAGTACTTC.

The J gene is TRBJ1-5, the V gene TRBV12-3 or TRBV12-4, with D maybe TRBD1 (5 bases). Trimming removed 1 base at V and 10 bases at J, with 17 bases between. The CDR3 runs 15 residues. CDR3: CASSLVGDLGFPQHF. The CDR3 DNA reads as TGTGCCAGCAGTTTAGTTGGGGACCTCGGGTTCCCCCAGCATTTT.